These 25 T cell receptor beta chains came from one sample sequenced in a study of technical replicates of blood from four donors. The protocol was immunoSEQ multiplex PCR, while the TCRdb copy is restricted to in-frame clones and leaves out a portion. This sample carries 12,000 or so clones, 80% to 95% of them seen once, and the ten largest clones take less than 9.5%. Material: PBMCs. Source of these receptors: a human donor in good health.

This chain uses TRBV25-1 with TRBJ2-2; 9 bases line up with TRBD2. The germline V gene encodes CDR1 MGHDK and CDR2 SYGVNS. The CDR3 extends over 14 amino acids. Unmatched junction bases numbered 2, after V lost 6 bases and J lost 3 bases. The CDR3 protein is CASRRLADTGELFF. DNA of the CDR3: TGTGCCAGCAGGCGACTAGCGGACACCGGGGAGCTGTTTTTT.

This chain connects TRBV28 to TRBJ2-1; maybe TRBD2 (7 bases). Per germline, CDR1 MDHEN and CDR2 SYDVKM. With 7 bases removed from V and 4 bases from J, the gap between germline ends came to 17 bases. The CDR3 spans 15 residues. The chain's CDR3 is CASNLGGPSYNEQFF. The CDR3 DNA is TGTGCCAGCAACCTGGGGGGGCCGTCTTACAATGAGCAGTTCTTC.

The table lists this clone with a count of one. The chain is built from TRBV5-1 and TRBJ2-2, with 11 bases identical to TRBD2. V shed 2 bases, J shed 4 bases, and the junction held 7 bases outside the gene matches. The germline CDR1 and CDR2 sequences are SGHRS and YFSETQ. The CDR3 totals 17 residues. The CDR3 region is CASSFWLAGGGTGELFF. The CDR3 region has the DNA TGCGCCAGCAGCTTTTGGCTAGCGGGAGGAGGCACCGGGGAGCTGTTTTTT. Full variable domain (missing parts from reference TRBV5-1 and TRBJ2-2): KAGVTQTPRYLIKTRGQQVTLSCSPISGHRSVSWYQQTPGQGLQFLFEYFSETQRNKGNFPGRFSGRQFSNSRSEMNVSTLELGDSALYLCASSFWLAGGGTGELFFGEGSRLTVL.

The V call is TRBV6-5, the J call TRBJ1-2; tentative D call: TRBD1 (5 bases). V was cut by 0 bases and J by 4 bases, with 12 bases left in between. The CDR3 sequence is 15 residues long. CDR1 MNHEY and CDR2 SVGAGI come from the germline V gene. CDR3: CASSYSIMGGYGYTF. Written as DNA, the CDR3 is TGTGCCAGCAGTTACTCGATCATGGGGGGCTATGGCTACACCTTC.

The chain carries TRBV6-5 and TRBJ1-1; no clear D. With 7 bases removed from V and 4 bases from J, the gap between germline ends came to 13 bases. Germline V CDR1 and CDR2: MNHEY, SVGAGI. The CDR3 spans 13 residues. The CDR3 DNA is TGTGCCAGCAACGCGCCCCCGAGCACTGAAGCTTTCTTT. It codes for CASNAPPSTEAFF.

The V call is TRBV18, the J call TRBJ2-7; no clear D gene. This CDR3 contains 11 residues. Trimming cost V 3 bases and J 2 bases, with 2 bases left between them. In germline, CDR1 is KGHSH, CDR2 LQKENI. CDR3 residues: CASSPTYEQYF. The CDR3 DNA is TGTGCCAGCTCACCTACCTACGAGCAGTACTTC.

The chain is built from TRBV14 and TRBJ1-2, with TRBD1 matching 9 bases. CDR1 is SGHDN, CDR2 FVKESK, per germline. Trimming took 0 bases from V and 1 from J; bases not matched to a gene: 9. The CDR3 spans 18 residues. DNA of the CDR3: TGTGCCAGCAGCCAAGACGGGACAGGGATATTTCGTAACTATGGCTACACCTTC. Translation gives CASSQDGTGIFRNYGYTF. The full variable domain, with the rest looked up from reference TRBV14 and TRBJ1-2, is EAGVTQFPSHSVIEKGQTVTLRCDPISGHDNLYWYRRVMGKEIKFLLHFVKESKQDESGMPNNRFLAERTGGTYSTLKVQPAELEDSGVYFCASSQDGTGIFRNYGYTFGSGTRLTVV.

V and J are TRBV19 and TRBJ2-7, with 12 bases lining up with TRBD1. CDR1 is LNHDA, CDR2 SQIVND, per germline (reference sequence). This CDR3 region has 16 residues. Unmatched junction bases numbered 7, after V lost 3 bases and J lost 4 bases. DNA of the CDR3: TGTGCCAGTAGTATTGCCGGGACAGGGGGCTTGTACGAGCAGTACTTC. This translates into CASSIAGTGGLYEQYF.

V is TRBV5-1 and J is TRBJ2-1; 10 bases fit TRBD2. The CDR3 has 16 amino acids. Germline V gene lookup returns CDR1 SGHRS and CDR2 YFSETQ. With V trimmed by 4 bases and J by 3 bases, 7 bases remained unmatched. Here the CDR3 reads CASSPSRLAGYNEQFF. The CDR3 nucleotides read TGCGCCAGCAGCCCGAGCCGACTAGCGGGCTACAATGAGCAGTTCTTC.

V is TRBV28 and J is TRBJ2-7; a possible D gene is TRBD2 (6 bases). The V gene lost 4 bases and the J gene lost 0 bases, with 7 bases spanning the gap. This CDR3 comprises 13 residues. The germline gives CDR1 MDHEN, CDR2 SYDVKM. The CDR3 is CASSSSVSYEQYF. In DNA form, the CDR3 reads TGTGCCAGCAGTTCTAGCGTCTCCTACGAGCAGTACTTC.

This clone was picked up one time. This chain links TRBV9 with TRBJ2-7; 13 nucleotides match TRBD2. With V trimmed by 4 bases and J by 0 bases, 7 bases remained unmatched. The CDR3 runs 17 residues. The germline CDR1 and CDR2 sequences are SGDLS and YYNGEE. CDR3 coding DNA: TGTGCCAGCAGCCCCGGACTAGCGGGAGCGAGCTCCTACGAGCAGTACTTC. It specifies CASSPGLAGASSYEQYF.

The chain recombines TRBV25-1 with TRBJ2-1; the match to TRBD2 covers 11 bases. V lost 6 bases and J lost 5; bases outside the gene matches: 6. The CDR3 runs to 15 residues. The V gene's germline CDR1 is MGHDK and CDR2 SYGVNS. As DNA, the CDR3 is TGTGCCAGCAGCACGGGACTAGCGGAGCACAATGAGCAGTTCTTC. Its translation is CASSTGLAEHNEQFF.

The rearrangement uses TRBV5-1 and TRBJ2-5; possibly TRBD2 for D (6 bases). The germline CDR1 and CDR2 sequences are SGHRS and YFSETQ. CDR3 length: 14 residues. With 4 bases removed from V and 4 bases from J, the gap between germline ends came to 14 bases. CDR3 sequence reads: CASSARDGIETQYF. The CDR3 coding sequence is TGCGCCAGCAGCGCGCGGGACGGGATAGAGACCCAGTACTTC.

V usage is TRBV18 and J usage is TRBJ2-3; D gene uncertain. The CDR3 extends over 14 amino acids. V lost 6 bases and J lost 2, with 12 bases in between. Germline V gives CDR1 KGHSH, CDR2 LQKENI. The CDR3 loop is CASSNWSLTDTQYF. Written as DNA, the CDR3 is TGTGCCAGCTCCAACTGGAGCCTCACAGATACGCAGTATTTT.

The rearrangement joins TRBV19 to TRBJ1-4; the D is unclear. Germline CDR1 and CDR2: LNHDA and SQIVND (reference sequence). The CDR3 covers 15 residues. Trimming removed 2 bases at V and 1 base at J, with 8 bases between. The CDR3 region is CASSITGITNEKLFF. The CDR3 DNA sequence: TGTGCCAGTAGTATAACGGGGATAACTAATGAAAAACTGTTTTTT.

The gene calls are TRBV6-1 and TRBJ1-1; D gene ambiguous. Germline V lookup: CDR1 MNHNS, CDR2 SASEGT. CDR3 length: 11 amino acids. Trimming stripped 7 bases from V and 3 bases from J, with 6 bases between. The CDR3 loop is CASIPDTEAFF. CDR3 DNA: TGTGCCAGCATACCGGACACTGAAGCTTTCTTT.

The CDR3 spells CASSQAAGVNNEQFF. The DNA of the CDR3 is TGTGCCAGCAGCCAGGCAGCGGGAGTGAACAATGAGCAGTTCTTC. The chain carries TRBV7-9 and TRBJ2-1; TRBD2 matches at 8 bases. Germline V gene sequence: CDR1 SEHNR, CDR2 FQNEAQ (reference sequence). J was trimmed by 5 bases and V by 5 bases; bases with no gene match: 8. The CDR3 is made up of 15 amino acids.

The chain employs TRBV5-6 and TRBJ1-2, with TRBD1 matching 8 bases. Germline V gene data show CDR1 as SGHDT and CDR2 as YYEEEE. V lost 4 bases to trimming and J lost 7 bases; unmatched junction nucleotides: 6. This CDR3 spans 13 amino acids. Written as DNA, the CDR3 is TGTGCCAGCAGCGCCGCAGGGGGCAGTGGCTACACCTTC. It yields the protein CASSAAGGSGYTF.

The J gene is TRBJ1-5, the V gene TRBV4-1, with unresolved D. Trimming pared 6 bases from V and 9 bases from J, leaving 15 bases between. This CDR3 has 13 residues. The germline V gene encodes CDR1 MGHRA and CDR2 YSYEKL. This chain's CDR3 is CASRGREWGPQHF. The CDR3 DNA reads TGCGCCAGCAGAGGTAGGGAGTGGGGGCCCCAGCATTTT.

This rearrangement joins TRBV10-3 to TRBJ2-3; possible D gene TRBD2, 6 bases. The length of the CDR3 is 17 residues. The V end was cut by 4 bases, the J end by 5 bases, with 22 bases between. Germline V gene data show CDR1 as ENHRY and CDR2 as SYGVKD. CDR3 region: CAISAPGLIIEGDTQYF. For the CDR3, the DNA is TGTGCCATCAGTGCCCCGGGACTTATAATAGAAGGAGATACGCAGTATTTT.

This rearrangement joins TRBV5-4 to TRBJ2-7; perhaps TRBD2 as D (5 bases). The germline gives CDR1 SGHNT, CDR2 YYREEE (reference sequence). CDR3 size: 14 residues. V was trimmed by 4 bases and J by 3 bases, leaving 14 bases between them. CDR3: CASSPWGENYEQYF. The DNA for the CDR3 is TGTGCCAGCAGCCCCTGGGGAGAGAACTACGAGCAGTACTTC.

This rearrangement joins TRBV30 to TRBJ2-7; TRBD1 matches at 7 bases. There are 13 residues in the CDR3. Germline-derived CDR1 and CDR2 are GTSNPN and SVGIG (reference sequence). V lost 2 bases and J lost 5; bases outside the gene matches: 6. The CDR3: CAWSTGARNEQYF. The CDR3 DNA follows: TGTGCCTGGAGTACAGGGGCGCGCAACGAGCAGTACTTC.

V is TRBV19 and J is TRBJ1-5, with TRBD1 matching 9 bases. The J segment lost 5 bases and the V segment lost 2 bases, leaving 7 bases of the junction unmatched. The CDR3 covers 16 residues. Germline V gene lookup returns CDR1 LNHDA and CDR2 SQIVND (reference sequence). The CDR3 nucleotides are TGTGCCAGTAGTATACGGGACAGGGAATTGGATCAGCCCCAGCATTTT. This encodes CASSIRDRELDQPQHF.

The V call is TRBV5-4, the J call TRBJ2-1; 11 positions match TRBD2. The CDR3 is 15 amino acids. CDR1 and CDR2 from the germline V gene are SGHNT and YYREEE (reference sequence). The J segment lost 6 bases and the V segment lost 2 bases, leaving 4 bases of the junction unmatched. CDR3 bases: TGTGCCAGCAGCTTCGAACTAGCGGGAGTCAATGAGCAGTTCTTC. This codes for CASSFELAGVNEQFF.

The chain carries TRBV6-4 and TRBJ2-1; a weak D match, TRBD1 (5 bases). This CDR3 region has 16 residues. Germline loops: CDR1 MRHNA, CDR2 SNTAGT. Trimming took 4 bases from V and 2 from J, leaving 15 bases between them. The DNA of the CDR3 is TGTGCCAGCAGTGCCCTGTTTGGGGCTCCCTACAATGAGCAGTTCTTC. Its protein is CASSALFGAPYNEQFF.